The 27 T cell receptor beta chains in this list originate from one sample, sequenced in a study of blood T cell repertoires in COVID-19. The assay was immunoSEQ multiplex PCR, and TCRdb's table has in-frame clones only and misses some. The sample lists 250,000 to 350,000 clones; approximately 88% were seen once. Sequenced sample: peripheral blood. The receptors originated from a woman aged 40 to 50 who had recovered from COVID-19.

V usage is TRBV7-9 and J usage is TRBJ2-1; 8 bases agree with TRBD2. The J segment lost 3 bases and the V segment lost 0 bases, leaving 4 bases of the junction unmatched. The CDR3 is 16 residues long. Germline V gives CDR1 SEHNR, CDR2 FQNEAQ (reference sequence). The CDR3 is CASSLAAGGNYNEQFF. In DNA, the CDR3 is TGTGCCAGCAGCTTAGCGGCGGGAGGTAACTACAATGAGCAGTTCTTC.

The chain combines TRBV10-3 with TRBJ2-3; 8 bases fit TRBD2. Germline-derived CDR1 and CDR2 are ENHRY and SYGVKD. The CDR3 consists of 17 residues. Losses at the gene ends were 0 bases for V and 6 bases for J; bases not matched to a gene: 11. CDR3: CAISESRLARIGDTQYF. CDR3 sequence (DNA): TGTGCCATCAGTGAGTCGCGACTAGCGAGAATTGGGGATACGCAGTATTTT.

The rearrangement links TRBV9 to TRBJ2-1; 8 nucleotides agree with TRBD2. The junction had 2 bases not matched to a gene; V was cut back by 3 bases and J by 0 bases. Germline loops: CDR1 SGDLS, CDR2 YYNGEE. This CDR3 has 15 residues. CDR3 sequence: CASSGSGSSYNEQFF. The CDR3 DNA reads TGTGCCAGCAGCGGCAGCGGGAGCTCCTACAATGAGCAGTTCTTC.

The chain links TRBV19 to TRBJ1-2, with D possibly being TRBD1 (6 bases). The CDR3 spans 17 residues. Germline V gene data show CDR1 as LNHDA and CDR2 as SQIVND (reference sequence). The V end lost 6 bases, the J end lost 8 bases, and 28 bases lay between the germline ends. The CDR3 spells CASRKYLTGRDQGGYTF. The CDR3 bases are TGTGCCAGTAGAAAGTATCTAACAGGGAGAGACCAAGGGGGCTACACCTTC. Full variable domain (remainder filled in from reference TRBV19 and TRBJ1-2): DGGITQSPKYLFRKEGQNVTLSCEQNLNHDAMYWYRQDPGQGLRLIYYSQIVNDFQKGDIAEGYSVSREKKESFPLTVTSAQKNPTAFYLCASRKYLTGRDQGGYTFGSGTRLTVV.

The table lists this clone with a few counts. V usage is TRBV28 and J usage is TRBJ2-4; the match to TRBD2 covers 9 bases. Germline trimming cut 6 bases from V and 1 base from J; bases unmatched to any gene: 1. Germline-derived CDR1 and CDR2 are MDHEN and SYDVKM. The CDR3 extends over 14 amino acids. The CDR3 DNA is TGTGCCAGCAGGGCGGGAGGGGCCAAAAACATTCAGTACTTC. Translation: CASRAGGAKNIQYF.

The chain links TRBV2 to TRBJ2-7; TRBD1 matches at 7 bases. Germline V gene data show CDR1 as SNHLY and CDR2 as FYNNEI. Losses at the gene ends were 2 bases for V and 3 bases for J; bases not matched to a gene: 4. The CDR3 has 14 amino acids. The CDR3 DNA reads as TGTGCCAGCAGTGAAAGGACAGGCGACTACGAGCAGTACTTC. Translation: CASSERTGDYEQYF.

The rearrangement links TRBV28 to TRBJ2-5; 16 nucleotides agree with TRBD2. This CDR3 has 16 amino acids. J was trimmed by 4 bases and V by 6 bases; bases with no gene match: 5. From germline, CDR1 is MDHEN and CDR2 SYDVKM. The CDR3 region is CASSQGLAGGRETQYF. CDR3 DNA sequence: TGTGCCAGCAGCCAGGGACTAGCGGGAGGGAGAGAGACCCAGTACTTC.

Here the CDR3 reads CASSLGPPNTEAFF. The CDR3 DNA follows: TGTGCCAGCAGCTTAGGGCCACCGAACACTGAAGCTTTCTTT. The chain has TRBV11-2 and TRBJ1-1, with D hard to call. Germline V gene sequence: CDR1 SGHAT, CDR2 FQNNGV. The CDR3 has 14 residues. The V gene lost 1 base and the J gene lost 1 base, with 7 bases spanning the gap.

The sample holds a few counts of this clone. V is TRBV7-9 and J is TRBJ1-1, with D possibly being TRBD1 (6 bases). Trimming left V 5 bases short and J 3 bases short, with 16 bases between. Per the germline V gene, CDR1 is SEHNR and CDR2 is FQNEAQ (reference sequence). The CDR3 is made up of 15 amino acids. CDR3 in DNA: TGTGCCAGCAGCCTCCGGACAGAAGAGTACACTGAAGCTTTCTTT. Translated, it gives CASSLRTEEYTEAFF.

The J gene is TRBJ1-2, the V gene TRBV28; 7 bases align to TRBD1. The CDR3 spans 16 residues. V trimming: 1 base; J trimming: 4 bases; junction bases outside the gene matches: 9. The germline V gene has CDR1 MDHEN and CDR2 SYDVKM. The CDR3 here is CASSLLTTGLTYGYTF. Written as DNA, the CDR3 is TGTGCCAGCAGTTTATTAACGACAGGGCTGACCTATGGCTACACCTTC.

The count of this clone is one. This chain uses TRBV24-1 with TRBJ2-5; TRBD1 is a possible D gene (5 bases). This CDR3 comprises 17 residues. Per the germline V gene, CDR1 is KGHDR and CDR2 is SFDVKD. The V end was cut by 3 bases, the J end by 5 bases, with 21 bases between. The CDR3 bases are TGTGCCACCAGTGATGCCCAGGGTTATAGTTGGTCGGAGACCCAGTACTTC. This codes for CATSDAQGYSWSETQYF.

This clone occurred once. This rearrangement joins TRBV19 to TRBJ2-5; 9 positions agree with TRBD1. V was pared by 4 bases and J by 4 bases, with 4 bases of the junction left unmatched. This CDR3 has 14 residues. Germline V lookup: CDR1 LNHDA, CDR2 SQIVND (reference sequence). CDR3 protein: CASSSTGGVETQYF. The DNA of the CDR3 is TGTGCCAGTAGTAGTACAGGGGGCGTAGAGACCCAGTACTTC.

The chain has TRBV3-1 (or the pseudogene TRBV3-2) and TRBJ1-2; D is unresolved. There are 13 residues in the CDR3. The germline V and J ends were trimmed by 5 bases and 5 bases, with 12 bases remaining between them. The V gene's germline CDR1 is LGHDT and CDR2 YNNKEL (reference sequence). The CDR3 DNA reads TGTGCCAGCAGCTTCAGTTCTCCGTATGGCTACACCTTC. It translates to CASSFSSPYGYTF.

This clone is a singleton in its sample. The chain has TRBV6-6 and TRBJ1-3, with TRBD1 identical over 7 bases. This CDR3 region has 11 residues. The V gene's germline CDR1 is MNHNY and CDR2 SVGAGI (reference sequence). V dropped 6 bases and J dropped 10; count of bases not matched to a gene: 3. Here the CDR3 reads CASSAGGTIYF. The CDR3 DNA reads TGTGCCAGCAGCGCAGGGGGAACCATATATTTT.

The chain employs TRBV4-1 and TRBJ2-5, with 9 nucleotides matching TRBD1. Germline V lookup: CDR1 MGHRA, CDR2 YSYEKL. V dropped 2 bases and J dropped 5; count of bases not matched to a gene: 6. CDR3 size: 15 residues. CDR3 DNA sequence: TGCGCCAGCAGCCAATTAGAGACAGGGGGGGAGACCCAGTACTTC. It encodes CASSQLETGGETQYF.

The chain recombines TRBV30 with TRBJ2-7; D gene ambiguous. The CDR3 length is 14 residues. V shed 3 bases and J shed 0 bases, with 12 bases lying between them. The germline V gene encodes CDR1 GTSNPN and CDR2 SVGIG (reference sequence). The CDR3 loop reads CAWSGDPSSYEQYF. The DNA for the CDR3 is TGTGCCTGGAGCGGAGACCCGAGCTCCTACGAGCAGTACTTC.

This clone was recorded once. The V gene is TRBV28, the J gene TRBJ1-5; TRBD1 matches at 8 bases. The CDR3 loop spans 16 amino acids. Germline values: CDR1 MDHEN, CDR2 SYDVKM. V dropped 2 bases and J dropped 3; count of bases not matched to a gene: 6. The CDR3: CASSLGTGTYNQPQHF. CDR3 DNA: TGTGCCAGCAGTTTAGGGACAGGAACTTACAATCAGCCCCAGCATTTT.

This chain uses TRBV19 with TRBJ2-1; 11 positions match TRBD2. The CDR3 has 18 residues. V lost 3 bases, J lost 2 bases, and 9 bases stayed unmatched. In germline, CDR1 is LNHDA, CDR2 SQIVND (reference sequence). The CDR3 coding sequence is TGTGCCAGTAGTATCGGGGGGACTAGCGGAGCTACCTACAATGAGCAGTTCTTC. Protein sequence: CASSIGGTSGATYNEQFF.

This clone has just one count. This chain uses TRBV19 with TRBJ2-1; TRBD2 aligns across 14 bases. Germline V gene sequence: CDR1 LNHDA, CDR2 SQIVND (reference sequence). Losses at the gene ends were 4 bases for V and 7 bases for J; bases not matched to a gene: 9. The CDR3 contains 17 residues. The CDR3 spells CASSKEWGLAGDNEQFF. The CDR3 bases are TGTGCCAGTAGTAAAGAATGGGGACTAGCGGGAGATAATGAGCAGTTCTTC.

The chain recombines TRBV11-2 with TRBJ2-5; no clear D gene. The CDR3 is 13 residues long. CDR1 is SGHAT and CDR2 is FQNNGV in the germline V gene. Between the trimmed V and J ends, which lost 7 bases and 2 bases, there was a span of 11 bases. The CDR3 sequence is CASIAATQETQYF. CDR3 DNA sequence: TGTGCCAGCATCGCTGCTACGCAAGAGACCCAGTACTTC.

The chain uses TRBV19 and TRBJ1-1; no clear D gene. The germline CDR1 and CDR2 sequences are LNHDA and SQIVND (reference sequence). The V end was cut by 5 bases, the J end by 5 bases, with 18 bases between. The CDR3 length is 15 residues. The CDR3 reads CASSLGWAPGTEAFF. CDR3 sequence (DNA): TGTGCCAGTAGTCTCGGCTGGGCCCCGGGGACTGAAGCTTTCTTT.

The V and J genes are TRBV7-2 and TRBJ1-2, with 8 bases lining up with TRBD1. This CDR3 is 13 amino acids long. V gave up 4 bases and J gave up 8 bases; unmatched junction bases: 6. Looked up from germline, CDR1 is SGHTA and CDR2 is FQGNSA. The CDR3 loop is CASSYQGAMGYTF. CDR3 DNA: TGTGCCAGCAGCTATCAGGGGGCTATGGGCTACACCTTC. Based on the CDR3 plus reference TRBV7-2 and TRBJ1-2, the full variable domain is GAGVSQSPSNKVTEKGKDVELRCDPISGHTALYWYRQSLGQGLEFLIYFQGNSAPDKSGLPSDRFSAERTGGSVSTLTIQRTQQEDSAVYLCASSYQGAMGYTFGSGTRLTVV.

The J gene is TRBJ2-3, the V gene TRBV11-2, with a possible D match to TRBD1 (5 bases). CDR3 length: 13 residues. Trimming cost V 5 bases and J 5 bases, with 11 bases left between them. Germline V gene data show CDR1 as SGHAT and CDR2 as FQNNGV. Written as DNA, the CDR3 is TGTGCCAGCAGCGCCACACAGGTAGATACGCAGTATTTT. It specifies CASSATQVDTQYF.

The chain is built from TRBV20-1 and TRBJ2-5; 7 bases are a match to TRBD2. Germline CDR1 DFQATT, CDR2 SNEGSKA (reference sequence). The CDR3 contains 15 residues. Unmatched junction bases numbered 12, after V lost 3 bases and J lost 5 bases. Here the CDR3 reads CSASRGISREETQYF. In nucleotides, the CDR3 is TGCAGTGCTAGTCGGGGTATATCGCGGGAGGAGACCCAGTACTTC.

Here the CDR3 DNA reads TGCACCAGCAGCCCAACCCCGGGGGGGCGCGGGGAGACCCAGTACTTC. Residues: CTSSPTPGGRGETQYF. This chain joins TRBV1 and TRBJ2-5; the D call in the table, TRBD2, was not verified against the DNA. TRBV1 is deemed a pseudogene. The CDR3 is made up of 16 amino acids.

The chain recombines TRBV10-3 with TRBJ2-2, with 9 bases that match TRBD2. The CDR3 is 16 residues long. Germline lookup yields CDR1 ENHRY and CDR2 SYGVKD. V gave up 2 bases and J gave up 2 bases; unmatched junction bases: 3. CDR3: CAISELLAGNTGELFF. CDR3 nucleotides: TGTGCCATCAGTGAGCTCCTAGCGGGAAACACCGGGGAGCTGTTTTTT.

The rearrangement joins TRBV19 to TRBJ1-2; D gene uncertain. CDR3 size: 15 residues. V gave up 7 bases and J gave up 0 bases, with 15 bases separating them. Germline CDR1 LNHDA, CDR2 SQIVND (reference sequence). CDR3 nucleotides: TGTGCCAGTACCACTCCAGGAATGGCTAACTATGGCTACACCTTC. This codes for CASTTPGMANYGYTF.